Below, one T cell receptor beta chain is given with its context. Its specificity is not known. TCRdb's table, derived via immunoSEQ multiplex PCR, lists solely in-frame clones and lacks some. Here the sample spans more than 85,000 clones, approximately 84% being singletons. The sample originates from a study of T cell responses to AZD1222 COVID-19 vaccine. Overall study results and limits: Sampled repertoires all dated from after the peak T cell response.

The V gene's germline CDR1 is MNHEY and CDR2 SMNVEV (reference sequence). Between the trimmed V and J ends, which lost 7 bases and 0 bases, there was a span of 12 bases. The CDR3 covers 15 residues. The specimen comprised peripheral blood, sampled on day 0 of AZD1222 vaccination. V usage is TRBV27 and J usage is TRBJ2-2; perhaps TRBD1 as D (6 bases). The source of this sequence is an adult in good health. This CDR3 is CASKVGQSNTGELFF. The CDR3 coding sequence is TGTGCCAGCAAAGTAGGACAGTCGAACACCGGGGAGCTGTTTTTT.